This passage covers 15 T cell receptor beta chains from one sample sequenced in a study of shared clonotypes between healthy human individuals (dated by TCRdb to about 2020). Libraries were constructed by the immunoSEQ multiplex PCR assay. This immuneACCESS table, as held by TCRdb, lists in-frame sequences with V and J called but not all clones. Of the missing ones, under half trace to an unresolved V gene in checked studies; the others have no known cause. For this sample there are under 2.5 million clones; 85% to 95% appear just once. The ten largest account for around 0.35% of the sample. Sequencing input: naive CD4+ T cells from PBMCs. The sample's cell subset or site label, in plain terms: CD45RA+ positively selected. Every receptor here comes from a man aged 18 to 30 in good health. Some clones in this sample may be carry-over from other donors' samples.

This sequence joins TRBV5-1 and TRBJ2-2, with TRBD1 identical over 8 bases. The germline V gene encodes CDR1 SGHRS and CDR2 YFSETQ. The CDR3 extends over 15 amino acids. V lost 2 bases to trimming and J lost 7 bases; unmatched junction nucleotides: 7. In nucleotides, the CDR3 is TGCGCCAGCAGCTTATACGGGACAGGCGGCGGGGAGCTGTTTTTT. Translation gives CASSLYGTGGGELFF.

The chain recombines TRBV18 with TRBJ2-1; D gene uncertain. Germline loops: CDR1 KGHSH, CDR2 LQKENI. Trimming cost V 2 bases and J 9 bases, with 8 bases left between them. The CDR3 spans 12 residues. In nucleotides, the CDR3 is TGTGCCAGCTCACCATTTCTTGGTGAGCAGTTCTTC. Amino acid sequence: CASSPFLGEQFF.

CDR3 sequence (DNA): TGTGCCAGCAGCGCGGCCTCCGGGACAGCCGGGGAGCAGTACTTC. Translated: CASSAASGTAGEQYF. The chain links TRBV9 to TRBJ2-7; 7 positions agree with TRBD1. There are 15 residues in the CDR3. J gave up 7 bases and V 3 bases, and 13 bases lay outside the gene matches. The germline gives CDR1 SGDLS, CDR2 YYNGEE.

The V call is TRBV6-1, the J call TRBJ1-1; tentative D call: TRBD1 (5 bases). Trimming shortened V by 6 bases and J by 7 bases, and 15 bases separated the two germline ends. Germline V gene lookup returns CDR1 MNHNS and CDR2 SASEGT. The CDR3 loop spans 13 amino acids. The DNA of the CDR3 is TGTGCCAGCAGCCCCGGGACGGGGCTTGAAGCTTTCTTT. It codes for CASSPGTGLEAFF.

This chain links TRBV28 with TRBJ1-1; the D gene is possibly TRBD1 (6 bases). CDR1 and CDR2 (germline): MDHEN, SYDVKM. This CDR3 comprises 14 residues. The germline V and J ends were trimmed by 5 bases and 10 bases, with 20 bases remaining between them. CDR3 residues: CASSPPRGQGRAFF. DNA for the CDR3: TGTGCCAGCAGTCCCCCGCGGGGGCAGGGGAGAGCTTTCTTT.

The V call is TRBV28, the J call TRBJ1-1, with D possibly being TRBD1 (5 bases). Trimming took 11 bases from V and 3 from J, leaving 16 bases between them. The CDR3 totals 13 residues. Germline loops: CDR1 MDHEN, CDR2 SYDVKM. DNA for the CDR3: TGTGCCTTTGGGGACCCGGGGGACACTGAAGCTTTCTTT. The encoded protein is CAFGDPGDTEAFF.

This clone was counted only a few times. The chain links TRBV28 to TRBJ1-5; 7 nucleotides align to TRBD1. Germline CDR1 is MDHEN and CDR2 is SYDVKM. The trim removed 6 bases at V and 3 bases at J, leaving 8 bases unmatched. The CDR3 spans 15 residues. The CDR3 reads CASSRGQVLNQPQHF. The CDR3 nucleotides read TGTGCCAGCAGCCGAGGACAGGTCCTCAATCAGCCCCAGCATTTT.

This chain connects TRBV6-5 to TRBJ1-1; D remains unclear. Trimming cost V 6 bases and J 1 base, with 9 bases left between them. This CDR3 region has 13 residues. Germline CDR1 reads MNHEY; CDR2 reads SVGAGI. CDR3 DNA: TGTGCCAGCAGGATGCCGGGGAACACTGAAGCTTTCTTT. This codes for CASRMPGNTEAFF.

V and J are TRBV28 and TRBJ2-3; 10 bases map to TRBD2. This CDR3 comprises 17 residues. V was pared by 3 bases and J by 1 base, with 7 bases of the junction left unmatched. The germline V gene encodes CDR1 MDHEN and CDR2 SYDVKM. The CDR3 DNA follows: TGTGCCAGCAGTTTTATTACCGGGACTAGCGGCACAGATACGCAGTATTTT. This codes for CASSFITGTSGTDTQYF.

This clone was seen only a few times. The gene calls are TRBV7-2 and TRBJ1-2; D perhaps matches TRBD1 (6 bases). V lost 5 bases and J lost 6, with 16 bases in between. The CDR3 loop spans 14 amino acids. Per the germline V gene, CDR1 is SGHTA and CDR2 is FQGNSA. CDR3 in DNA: TGTGCCAGCAGCCCAGTCGGGGGGCGCGATGGCTACACCTTC. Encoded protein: CASSPVGGRDGYTF.

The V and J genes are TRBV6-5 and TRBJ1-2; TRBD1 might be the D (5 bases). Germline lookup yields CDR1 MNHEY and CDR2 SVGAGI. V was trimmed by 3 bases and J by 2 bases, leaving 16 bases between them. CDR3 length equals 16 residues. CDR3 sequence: CASSYFLGPGNYGYTF. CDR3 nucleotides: TGTGCCAGCAGTTATTTTCTGGGCCCAGGGAACTATGGCTACACCTTC.

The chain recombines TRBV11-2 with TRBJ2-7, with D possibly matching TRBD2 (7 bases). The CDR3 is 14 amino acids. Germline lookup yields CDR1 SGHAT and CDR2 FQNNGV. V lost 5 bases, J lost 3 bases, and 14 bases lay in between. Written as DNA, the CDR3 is TGTGCCAGCAGCGGGGGGGCCAAAGACTACGAGCAGTACTTC. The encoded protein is CASSGGAKDYEQYF. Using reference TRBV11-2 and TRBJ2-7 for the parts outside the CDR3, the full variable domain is EAGVAQSPRYKIIEKRQSVAFWCNPISGHATLYWYQQILGQGPKLLIQFQNNGVVDDSQLPKDRFSAERLKGVDSTLKIQPAKLEDSAVYLCASSGGAKDYEQYFGPGTRLTVT.

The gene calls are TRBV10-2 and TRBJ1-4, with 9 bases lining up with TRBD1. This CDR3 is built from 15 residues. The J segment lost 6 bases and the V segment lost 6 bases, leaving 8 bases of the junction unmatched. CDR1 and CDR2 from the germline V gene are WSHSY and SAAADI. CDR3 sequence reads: CASRRGQGGDEKLFF. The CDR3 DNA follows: TGCGCCAGCAGGAGGGGACAGGGAGGCGATGAAAAACTGTTTTTT.

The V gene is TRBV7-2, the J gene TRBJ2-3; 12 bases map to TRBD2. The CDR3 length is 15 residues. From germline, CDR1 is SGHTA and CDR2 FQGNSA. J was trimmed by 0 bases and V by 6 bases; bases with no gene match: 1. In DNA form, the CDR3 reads TGTGCCAGCAGGGGGACTAGCGGGAGCACAGATACGCAGTATTTT. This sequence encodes CASRGTSGSTDTQYF.

CDR3 in DNA: TGCGCCAGCAGCTCGTCACCACTCGGCGGGGCCAACGTCCTGACTTTC. This translates into CASSSSPLGGANVLTF. The genes are TRBV5-1 and TRBJ2-6, with D unclear. The CDR3 runs to 16 residues. V lost 3 bases, J lost 4 bases, and 14 bases lay in between. CDR1 and CDR2 (germline): SGHRS, YFSETQ.